This entry features one T cell receptor beta chain sequence. This sample was taken from a study of blood T cell repertoires in COVID-19. About the study: Some COVID-19 samples were acute and others convalescent; all came from the United States, Italy and Spain.

Assay used: immunoSEQ multiplex PCR; TCRdb lists only in-frame clones, some missing. The sample shows 15,000 to 20,000 clones, 80% to 90% of them seen only once. V trimming: 2 bases; J trimming: 1 base; junction bases outside the gene matches: 1. Per the germline V gene, CDR1 is MNHEY and CDR2 is SVGAGI. This CDR3 spans 14 amino acids. The rearrangement uses TRBV6-5 and TRBJ1-1; 7 bases are a match to TRBD1. The source is a human donor in a cohort sampled during active COVID-19. The sample comprised peripheral blood. The CDR3 spells CASSYRGPNTEAFF. CDR3 DNA: TGTGCCAGCAGTTACAGGGGGCCGAACACTGAAGCTTTCTTT.